This T cell receptor (beta chain) comes out of a study of vaccination effects on CD4 cells after COVID-19. Study-wide context: After the second dose, samples were taken at median day 72. Each well held approximately 2.2 million PBMC cultured with around 10 ug/ml peptides and 8 to 10 IU/ml IL-2. Study-wide findings and caveats: Infection- and vaccine-induced clones contracted markedly late after vaccination.

The authors isolated CD4+ T cells after about eleven days of culture. Convalescent patients had PCR-confirmed SARS-CoV-2 infection between March and December 2020. Vaccine administered to participants consisted of two doses of either BNT162b2 or mRNA-1273. On both days 3 and 7, half of the culture medium was replaced with IL-2 medium. There are 16 residues in the CDR3. The germline CDR1 and CDR2 sequences are SGHTA and FQGNSA. V dropped 0 bases and J dropped 4; count of bases not matched to a gene: 4. Assay used: immunoSEQ multiplex PCR; TCRdb lists only in-frame clones, some missing. Of about 46,000 clones in the sample, 65% to 75% are singletons; the top ten hold approximately 5.1%. In regard to this clone: Its antigen remains unidentified.

This TCR was sampled from a human donor who had a prior SARS-CoV-2 infection. Sample: CD4+ T cells from PBMCs cultured without peptide, taken after COVID-19 vaccination. V gene TRBV7-2 combines with J gene TRBJ2-1; TRBD2 aligns across 9 bases. DNA of the CDR3: TGTGCCAGCAGCTTAGCGTGGACTAGCGCTTACAATGAGCAGTTCTTC. This codes for CASSLAWTSAYNEQFF.